This T cell receptor (beta chain) was recovered during a study of PD-1 blockade in classical Hodgkin lymphoma (dated by TCRdb to about 2020). The study in broad terms: Nivolumab dosing was 3 mg/kg intravenously every 2 weeks, continuing until either disease progression or unacceptable toxicity. To define a peripheral blood immune signature of response to PD-1 blockade in classical Hodgkin lymphoma, the study combined TCR beta sequencing with CyTOF. Beyond this particular receptor, the publication reports: Diversity was lower in patients who began nivolumab less than 1 year after ASCT, so these patients were left out of later analyses to avoid confounding by immune reconstitution. The study was restricted to a single clinical trial cohort, and the causes of repertoire differences, possibly disease activity or prior therapy, were left undefined. Baseline TCR diversity was reported to be lower in newly diagnosed patients than in healthy donors, and even lower in relapsed/refractory patients. A significant rise by C4D1 was seen in CD4+ but not CD8+ TCR diversity (p=0.0027 vs p=0.16), with the rise being most apparent in complete responders (p=0.02). Baseline diversity similar to that of newly diagnosed patients was observed in trial patients achieving complete response, whereas significantly lower diversity was observed in partial responders and progressors.

The Qiagen DNeasy kit was used to extract genomic DNA both from unsorted PBMCs and from the negatively selected CD4+ and CD8+ fractions. Amplification of TCR beta CDR3 regions was done by immunoSEQ multiplex PCR with primers that anneal to V and J segments. Amplification bias was minimized using a synthetic immune receptor repertoire, and residual bias was removed computationally after sequencing. Concerning the study's data processing: Custom Python scripts were used to quantify repertoire diversity as the Shannon entropy index. The unsorted, CD4+ and CD8+ repertoires were each analyzed separately, with the exception of combined analyses, where CD4+ and CD8+ sequences were merged in silico. A clone counted as expanded when the clone's frequency after treatment rose at least 2-fold relative to C1D1, and clones undetected at baseline were given a pseudocount of 0.5. Clones with 0 or 1 copy at C1D1 were classified as singleton clones, and clones with 2 or more copies were classified as non-singleton clones. By matching protein sequences in sorted samples from the same patient, clones expanded in unsorted samples were annotated as CD4+, CD8+ or unknown. Wilcoxon tests on paired samples were used to test diversity changes from C1D1 to C4D1. TCRdb holds this immuneACCESS table with in-frame rearrangements only. Some clones are missing; in checked studies, unresolved V genes explain under half, and the rest has no known cause. V and J calls and clone size are as listed in that table; D and trimming were resolved from the DNA. Here the sample has around 60,000 clones; around 90% occur a single time. The top ten hold about a tenth of the sample.

The sample's time point label, in plain terms: cycle 4 day 1 (C4D1), after 6 weeks of nivolumab. Every trial patient had relapsed after autologous stem cell transplantation, and cohorts A, B and C differed in prior brentuximab vedotin exposure. The trial cohort was composed of 55 to 65 patients with relapsed/refractory classical Hodgkin lymphoma, for whom complete response, partial response or progressive disease was recorded as best overall response. Single-agent nivolumab was administered to trial patients in the multi-cohort phase II CheckMate 205 trial. Best overall response was determined by an independent review committee according to the 2007 International Working Group response criteria. PBMCs from the trial were collected at three points: immediately before nivolumab initiation (C1D1), and during therapy at cycle 2 day 1 and cycle 4 day 1. After peripheral blood was drawn into 8 mL Vacutainer Cell Preparation Tubes, PBMCs were isolated by centrifugation and then cryopreserved.

In the case of this clone: The antigen it binds to is not known. No base quality values were provided; no much bigger clone lies one nucleotide off.

Germline trimming: 4 bases from V, 3 bases from J; junction bases outside gene matches: 6. Spanning cysteine to phenylalanine, the CDR3 consists of 16 amino acids. Of all the DNA, just the CDR3 is kept, 48 bases in frame from base 1. CDR1 and CDR2 are read off the germline V gene as SGHRS and YFSETQ. The material was peripheral blood mononuclear cells (PBMCs), obtained before the fourth cycle of nivolumab. The chain uses TRBV5-1 and TRBJ2-1; 11 bases in the junction line up with TRBD2. This receptor was taken from a human donor with classical Hodgkin lymphoma. For the CDR3, the sequence is CASSVTSGRNYNEQFF. The bases read TGCGCCAGCAGCGTCACTAGCGGGAGAAACTACAATGAGCAGTTCTTC.